This TCR beta chain was found in a study of blood T cell repertoires in COVID-19. On the study more broadly: COVID-19 samples from acute and convalescent phases originated in the United States, Italy and Spain. PBMCs, B-cell-depleted T cells, or T cells provided the cDNA or gDNA that made up the material.

CDR1 is MNHNY, CDR2 SVGAGI, per germline (reference sequence). The CDR3 sequence is 13 residues long. With 2 bases removed from V and 8 bases from J, the gap between germline ends came to 10 bases. The method was immunoSEQ multiplex PCR; TCRdb's version includes in-frame clones alone and lacks a portion of them. This table has 70,000 to 75,000 clones, 80% to 90% appearing once. The sequencing input was peripheral blood. This chain connects TRBV6-6 to TRBJ2-1; no clear D gene. This sequence originates from a woman older than 75 with active or convalescent COVID-19. CDR3 region: CASSYRIGDEQFF. As DNA, the CDR3 is TGTGCCAGCAGTTACCGGATCGGAGATGAGCAGTTCTTC.